Shown below are 27 T cell receptor beta chains from a single sample sequenced in a study of T cell responses to AZD1222 COVID-19 vaccine. The repertoire was sequenced with immunoSEQ multiplex PCR; TCRdb's copy has only in-frame clones and lacks some. The sample has about 200,000 clones, just over 90% seen once. This material consisted of peripheral blood, taken 28 days after the second AZD1222 dose. Every receptor here comes from an adult who received the AZD1222 COVID-19 vaccine.

The V gene is TRBV28, the J gene TRBJ2-1, with TRBD2 identical over 8 bases. From germline, CDR1 is MDHEN and CDR2 SYDVKM. J was trimmed by 5 bases and V by 10 bases; bases with no gene match: 13. The CDR3 is 15 residues long. CDR3 residues: CATEVGGRLNNEQFF. The CDR3 coding sequence is TGTGCCACCGAAGTCGGCGGGAGGCTCAACAATGAGCAGTTCTTC.

This clone was observed a single time. The J gene is TRBJ2-7, the V gene TRBV6-5; D possibly corresponds to TRBD1 (6 bases). This CDR3 is built from 13 residues. The germline V gene encodes CDR1 MNHEY and CDR2 SVGAGI. Trimming stripped 10 bases from V and 2 bases from J, with 15 bases between. The CDR3: CATTGTATYEQYF. In DNA form, the CDR3 reads TGTGCCACCACAGGGACGGCTACCTACGAGCAGTACTTC.

This clone has more than one count but fewer than ten. The V gene is TRBV7-2, the J gene TRBJ2-7; the D is unclear. CDR3 length equals 16 residues. The germline V gene encodes CDR1 SGHTA and CDR2 FQGNSA. Trimming cost V 1 base and J 0 bases, with 13 bases left between them. The CDR3 region has the DNA TGTGCCAGCAGCTTAGGGGGTCTAGTCTCCTCCTACGAGCAGTACTTC. This gives the protein CASSLGGLVSSYEQYF.

The chain has TRBV18 and TRBJ1-3; the match to TRBD1 covers 8 bases. Germline V CDR1 and CDR2: KGHSH, LQKENI. This CDR3 spans 14 amino acids. Germline trimming cut 3 bases from V and 3 bases from J; bases unmatched to any gene: 1. This CDR3 reads CASSPGQGGNTIYF. Here the CDR3 DNA reads TGTGCCAGCTCACCCGGACAGGGTGGAAACACCATATATTTT.

This chain uses TRBV11-2 with TRBJ2-5; D is ambiguous. This CDR3 is 11 amino acids long. CDR1 and CDR2 (germline): SGHAT, FQNNGV. V dropped 2 bases and J dropped 3 bases, with 1 base sitting between them. Here the CDR3 reads CASSLKETQYF. CDR3 coding DNA: TGTGCCAGCAGCTTAAAAGAGACCCAGTACTTC.

This sequence joins TRBV19 and TRBJ1-3, with 7 bases that match TRBD1. Germline V CDR1 and CDR2: LNHDA, SQIVND (reference sequence). V lost 6 bases and J lost 5; bases outside the gene matches: 4. There are 13 residues in the CDR3. CDR3 protein: CASSQGDRNTIYF. CDR3 bases: TGTGCCAGTAGCCAGGGGGATCGAAACACCATATATTTT. The full variable domain, its missing parts supplied by reference TRBV19 and TRBJ1-3, is DGGITQSPKYLFRKEGQNVTLSCEQNLNHDAMYWYRQDPGQGLRLIYYSQIVNDFQKGDIAEGYSVSREKKESFPLTVTSAQKNPTAFYLCASSQGDRNTIYFGEGSWLTVV.

This chain links TRBV9 with TRBJ2-1, with D possibly TRBD1 on 6 matching bases. Trimming pared 3 bases from V and 0 bases from J, leaving 10 bases between. The CDR3 covers 15 residues. Looked up from germline, CDR1 is SGDLS and CDR2 is YYNGEE. The CDR3 is CASSAGTPSYNEQFF. In DNA form, the CDR3 reads TGTGCCAGCAGCGCCGGGACACCCTCCTACAATGAGCAGTTCTTC.

The rearrangement links TRBV5-1 to TRBJ1-3; TRBD1 matches 8 bases. Trimming cost V 4 bases and J 0 bases; bases outside gene matches: 6. The CDR3 length is 16 residues. Germline lookup yields CDR1 SGHRS and CDR2 YFSETQ. The CDR3 DNA reads as TGCGCCAGCAGCCAACAGGGGGGCGGCTCTGGAAACACCATATATTTT. The encoded protein is CASSQQGGGSGNTIYF. The full variable domain, its missing parts supplied by reference TRBV5-1 and TRBJ1-3, is KAGVTQTPRYLIKTRGQQVTLSCSPISGHRSVSWYQQTPGQGLQFLFEYFSETQRNKGNFPGRFSGRQFSNSRSEMNVSTLELGDSALYLCASSQQGGGSGNTIYFGEGSWLTVV.

The chain links TRBV28 to TRBJ1-1, with D uncertain. The CDR3 length is 13 residues. Trimming removed 10 bases at V and 1 base at J, with 13 bases between. Per the germline V gene, CDR1 is MDHEN and CDR2 is SYDVKM. CDR3 bases: TGTGCCACCGCCAGTGGCCAGAACACTGAAGCTTTCTTT. It translates to CATASGQNTEAFF.

This chain links TRBV5-1 with TRBJ2-5; D assignment may be TRBD1 or TRBD2 (5 bases each). The V and J ends lost 6 bases and 2 bases respectively, with 14 bases between them. The CDR3 is made up of 14 amino acids. Germline lookup yields CDR1 SGHRS and CDR2 YFSETQ. The CDR3: CASKGTAGQETQYF. The CDR3 DNA is TGCGCCAGCAAAGGGACCGCCGGACAAGAGACCCAGTACTTC.

Details on this clone: This specimen includes other DNA sequences encoding the same CDR3. The chain couples TRBV27 to TRBJ1-2; tentative D call: TRBD1 (5 bases). V gave up 4 bases and J gave up 5 bases, with 8 bases separating them. The CDR3 has 12 residues. Germline CDR1 is MNHEY and CDR2 is SMNVEV (reference sequence). CDR3 in amino acids: CASSSGSYGYTF. The CDR3 nucleotides read TGTGCCAGCAGTTCAGGGAGTTATGGCTACACCTTC.

The chain carries TRBV20-1 and TRBJ1-2, with unresolved D. V dropped 4 bases and J dropped 13 bases, with 7 bases sitting between them. There are 8 residues in the CDR3. CDR1 and CDR2 (germline): DFQATT, SNEGSKA (reference sequence). Written as DNA, the CDR3 is TGCAGTGCTACCCCGGTCACCTTC. The encoded protein is CSATPVTF.

As regards this clone: At the DNA level, this CDR3 is encoded by other sequences in the same sample as well. This chain connects TRBV18 to TRBJ2-1; 9 bases are a match to TRBD1. The CDR3 loop spans 14 amino acids. The germline gives CDR1 KGHSH, CDR2 LQKENI. With V trimmed by 2 bases and J by 9 bases, 5 bases remained unmatched. In DNA form, the CDR3 reads TGTGCCAGCTCACCAAGTACAGGGGGCGGTGAGCAGTTCTTC. Translating gives CASSPSTGGGEQFF.

The genes are TRBV18 and TRBJ1-6; 9 nucleotides match TRBD1. V was clipped by 8 bases and J by 9 bases; unmatched bases: 5. CDR1 KGHSH and CDR2 LQKENI come from the germline V gene. This CDR3 comprises 13 residues. CDR3 residues: CASVGQGASPLHF. The CDR3 region has the DNA TGTGCCAGCGTGGGACAGGGCGCTTCACCCCTCCACTTT.

The chain employs TRBV6-4 and TRBJ1-2; weak D call: TRBD1 (5 bases). The germline V gene has CDR1 MRHNA and CDR2 SNTAGT. This CDR3 has 13 amino acids. Deletions cut 3 bases from V and 5 bases from J, with 10 bases between. Here the CDR3 DNA reads TGTGCCAGCAGTGAAGGGACTGAGTATGGCTACACCTTC. It encodes CASSEGTEYGYTF.

Here the CDR3 reads CASLVRVYGNQPQHF. DNA for the CDR3: TGTGCCTCCCTCGTGAGGGTGTATGGCAATCAGCCCCAGCATTTT. V usage is TRBV6-4 and J usage is TRBJ1-5; D uncertain. V lost 11 bases and J 2 bases, leaving 19 bases between the germline ends. Germline V CDR1 and CDR2: MRHNA, SNTAGT. The CDR3 runs 15 residues.

The chain joins TRBV7-9 to TRBJ1-4, with no clear D. The length of the CDR3 is 14 residues. Per germline, CDR1 SEHNR and CDR2 FQNEAQ (reference sequence). Trimming removed 5 bases at V and 8 bases at J, with 15 bases between. CDR3 protein: CASSPDGPGEKLFF. Written as DNA, the CDR3 is TGTGCCAGCAGCCCAGACGGACCGGGGGAAAAACTGTTTTTT. Together with reference TRBV7-9 and TRBJ1-4, the CDR3 gives the full variable domain: DTGVSQNPRHKITKRGQNVTFRCDPISEHNRLYWYRQTLGQGPEFLTYFQNEAQLEKSRLLSDRFSAERPKGSFSTLEIQRTEQGDSAMYLCASSPDGPGEKLFFGSGTQLSVL.

The chain combines TRBV5-5 with TRBJ1-1; perhaps TRBD1 as D (5 bases). This CDR3 contains 13 residues. The V gene lost 1 base and the J gene lost 8 bases, with 12 bases spanning the gap. Germline values: CDR1 SGHKS, CDR2 YYEKEE (reference sequence). CDR3 in DNA: TGTGCCAGCAGCTTGTGGCAGGGTCTCGAAGCTTTCTTT. This codes for CASSLWQGLEAFF.

This sequence joins TRBV24-1 and TRBJ2-1; 10 bases are shared with TRBD1. Germline CDR1 is KGHDR and CDR2 is SFDVKD. The CDR3 extends over 15 amino acids. V shed 3 bases and J 8 bases; nucleotides not matched to a gene: 6. The CDR3 here is CATSDPGTGVHEQFF. In DNA form, the CDR3 reads TGTGCCACCAGTGATCCCGGGACAGGGGTCCATGAGCAGTTCTTC.

The chain couples TRBV6-4 to TRBJ2-3; TRBD2 matches at 13 bases. After removal of 3 bases from V and 4 bases from J, the junction contained 1 base not matched to a gene. Germline CDR1 and CDR2: MRHNA and SNTAGT. The CDR3 extends over 15 amino acids. Here the CDR3 reads CASSELAGGSDTQYF. In DNA form, the CDR3 reads TGTGCCAGCAGTGAACTAGCGGGAGGGTCAGATACGCAGTATTTT.

The J gene is TRBJ2-7, the V gene TRBV27; possibly TRBD1 for D (6 bases). From germline, CDR1 is MNHEY and CDR2 SMNVEV (reference sequence). CDR3 length equals 18 residues. Trimming cost V 4 bases and J 0 bases, with 22 bases left between them. The CDR3 coding sequence is TGTGCCAGCAGTTCCCGAACCAGGGACACCCTGAGCTCCTACGAGCAGTACTTC. Protein: CASSSRTRDTLSSYEQYF.

This clone came up once. The V gene is TRBV27, the J gene TRBJ2-1; 14 nucleotides match TRBD2. J gave up 0 bases and V 5 bases, and 3 bases lay outside the gene matches. Germline V gene sequence: CDR1 MNHEY, CDR2 SMNVEV (reference sequence). The CDR3 is 17 amino acids. CDR3 amino acids: CASSLGTSGSSYNEQFF. CDR3 nucleotide sequence: TGTGCCAGCAGTCTCGGGACTAGCGGGAGCTCCTACAATGAGCAGTTCTTC.

The CDR3 protein is CAWSSRDRVYEQYF. The CDR3 DNA is TGTGCCTGGAGTAGCCGGGACAGGGTCTACGAGCAGTACTTC. The V call is TRBV30, the J call TRBJ2-7; 9 positions agree with TRBD1. Trimming took 2 bases from V and 3 from J; bases not matched to a gene: 5. This CDR3 is built from 14 residues. Germline lookup yields CDR1 GTSNPN and CDR2 SVGIG (reference sequence).

This chain joins TRBV27 and TRBJ2-1; D might be TRBD2 (5 bases). Germline V lookup: CDR1 MNHEY, CDR2 SMNVEV (reference sequence). Trimming removed 2 bases at V and 5 bases at J, with 13 bases between. This CDR3 is 15 amino acids long. The CDR3 DNA reads TGTGCCAGCAGTTTAAGGCTAGCTAATAACAATGAGCAGTTCTTC. This translates into CASSLRLANNNEQFF.

The chain's CDR3 is CASRLQGTTGELFF. The CDR3 coding sequence is TGTGCCAGCAGGCTACAGGGTACCACCGGGGAGCTGTTTTTT. The chain joins TRBV7-2 to TRBJ2-2; tentatively, D is TRBD1 (6 bases). Trimming removed 6 bases from V and 4 bases from J, with 12 bases in between. Per germline, CDR1 SGHTA and CDR2 FQGNSA. CDR3 length: 14 amino acids.

Only one count was recorded for this clone. The V and J genes are TRBV7-2 and TRBJ2-5; D ambiguous. The length of the CDR3 is 17 residues. Germline CDR1 and CDR2: SGHTA and FQGNSA. Trimming pared 1 base from V and 5 bases from J, leaving 20 bases between. CDR3 sequence: CASSLGSGVLNLETQYF. CDR3 nucleotides: TGTGCCAGCAGCTTAGGGTCGGGCGTTCTTAATCTGGAGACCCAGTACTTC. Combining the CDR3 with reference TRBV7-2 and TRBJ2-5 gives the whole variable domain GAGVSQSPSNKVTEKGKDVELRCDPISGHTALYWYRQSLGQGLEFLIYFQGNSAPDKSGLPSDRFSAERTGGSVSTLTIQRTQQEDSAVYLCASSLGSGVLNLETQYFGPGTRLLVL.

CDR3 region: CASTGWGRVATNEKLFF. CDR3 sequence (DNA): TGTGCCAGCACCGGGTGGGGGCGGGTGGCAACTAATGAAAAACTGTTTTTT. The chain recombines TRBV28 with TRBJ1-4, with D perhaps TRBD1 (6 bases). CDR1 and CDR2 from the germline V gene are MDHEN and SYDVKM. V gave up 7 bases and J gave up 0 bases, with 18 bases separating them. The CDR3 is made up of 17 amino acids.